This T cell receptor beta chain was identified during a study of blood T cell repertoires in COVID-19. At the level of the study: Whether acute or convalescent, the COVID-19 samples came from the United States, Italy and Spain. The analysed material was cDNA or gDNA that came from T cells, B-cell-depleted T cells, or PBMCs.

Profiled with immunoSEQ multiplex PCR; TCRdb holds only in-frame clones, not every one. The sample shows about 180,000 clones, about 86% of them seen only once. This clone has more than one count but fewer than ten. The CDR3 loop spans 17 amino acids. The TCR sequence derives from a man aged 50-59 years with active or convalescent COVID-19. This sequence joins TRBV1 and TRBJ1-5; the tabulated D call, TRBD1, remains unverified against the DNA. TRBV1 is a listed pseudogene. The sequenced sample was peripheral blood. CDR3 bases: TGCACCAGCAGACAAGCCCCCTACCAAGCCAGGGATCAGCCCCAGCATTTT. Residues: CTSRQAPYQARDQPQHF.